This record concerns one T cell receptor (beta chain) sequence. Its antigen is unknown. TCRdb keeps only in-frame clones here, not all; method: immunoSEQ multiplex PCR. The sample contains about 98,000 clones, about 95% of which appear only once. The CDR3 contains 15 residues. Trimming took 9 bases from V and 5 from J; bases not matched to a gene: 16. The V gene's germline CDR1 is MNHEY and CDR2 SVGAGI. The data belong to a study of cytomegalovirus exposure and HLA in healthy donors. Points from the study as a whole: Within the roughly 120 validation repertoires, first-cohort TCR clusters tended to co-occur, according to a later analysis. It was about 150 TCR beta chains that were listed as cytomegalovirus-associated. High specificity and sensitivity for cytomegalovirus status were reported for the classifier.

The origin of this receptor is a woman under 30 in good health and CMV-seronegative. Sequencing was done on a sample of PBMCs. The V gene is TRBV6-5, the J gene TRBJ2-7; 7 bases fit TRBD1. The CDR3 bases are TGTGCCAGTTGCCCGGGACAGCTAGAAGGGAACGAGCAGTACTTC. Amino acid sequence: CASCPGQLEGNEQYF.